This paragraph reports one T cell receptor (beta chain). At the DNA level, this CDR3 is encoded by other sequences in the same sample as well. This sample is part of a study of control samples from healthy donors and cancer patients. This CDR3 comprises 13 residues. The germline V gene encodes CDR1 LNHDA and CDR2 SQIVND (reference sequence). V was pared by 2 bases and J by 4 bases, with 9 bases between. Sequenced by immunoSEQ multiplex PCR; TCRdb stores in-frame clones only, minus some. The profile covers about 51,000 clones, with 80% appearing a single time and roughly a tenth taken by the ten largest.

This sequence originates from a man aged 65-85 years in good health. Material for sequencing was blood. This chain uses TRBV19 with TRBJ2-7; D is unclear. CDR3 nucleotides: TGTGCCAGTAGTATAAGCAACCTTTACGAGCAGTACTTC. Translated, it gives CASSISNLYEQYF.